One T cell receptor (beta chain) is described in this entry. The data are from a study of cytomegalovirus exposure and HLA in healthy donors. Germline trimming cut 3 bases from V and 10 bases from J; bases unmatched to any gene: 9. The CDR3 is 16 amino acids. Looked up from germline, CDR1 is KGHSH and CDR2 is LQKENI. Sequencing was performed with immunoSEQ multiplex PCR; in TCRdb, only in-frame clones are kept and a portion is missing. Of approximately 100,000 clones in the sample, around nine tenths were seen once. The origin of this receptor is a woman between 25 and 40 years old in good health and CMV-seronegative. The chain links TRBV18 to TRBJ2-1; TRBD2 aligns across 13 bases. Material for sequencing was PBMCs. The CDR3 nucleotides are TGTGCCAGCTCACCTCCTGGACTAGCGGGAGCGTTAGAGCAGTTCTTC. Its translation is CASSPPGLAGALEQFF.